This T cell receptor beta chain was retrieved from a study of regulatory T cells in long-lasting Graves disease. Study-wide results and limits: TRBV28, TRBJ1-2 and TRBJ2-5 were segments that persistent disease favored.

This clonotype was seen at least ten times. What it binds is not known. TCR beta libraries were built with iRepertoire HTBI primers and Arm-PCR of CDR3 regions. Authors' processing steps: In the combined samples, roughly 60 TRBV and some 14 TRBJ segments were identified. TCRdb itself ran the multiplex PCR reads through MiXCR, one entry per CDR3 protein. None of the V and J calls come from the authors' own analysis; TCRdb made them. This table has 550,000 or so distinct CDR3 sequences, around 12% appearing once. Described time point: newly diagnosed GD, antithyroid drugs for less than 3 months. Preparation of the TCR library used RNA extracted from PBMCs. Patients were from an endocrinology department in Xi'an, China. The CDR3 consists of 12 residues. From germline, CDR1 is MDHEN and CDR2 SYDVKM. V dropped 6 bases and J dropped 4 bases, with 9 bases sitting between them. The data were also submitted as part of a second study, on T cells in Graves' hyperthyroidism and ophthalmopathy. From that second work: HTBI primers were used for first-round RT-PCR of the TCR CDR3.

This rearrangement joins TRBV28 to TRBJ1-2; D remains ambiguous. This material consisted of peripheral blood mononuclear cells (PBMCs), taken at new diagnosis, from a patient treated with antithyroid drugs. The origin of this receptor is a woman younger than 45 with Graves disease. As DNA, the CDR3 is TGTGCCAGCAGCCCTACGATCTATGGCTACACCTTC. Translation gives CASSPTIYGYTF.